This T cell receptor (beta chain) is from a study of blood T cell repertoires in COVID-19. Study summary: The analysed material was cDNA or gDNA that came from T cells, B-cell-depleted T cells, or PBMCs.

Individuals aged roughly 18 to 95 years were recruited from around 22 US areas. Allocation to cohorts depended on clinical history reported by the participants. This clone has a single count. Germline loops: CDR1 SEHNR, CDR2 FQNEAQ (reference sequence). Trimming left V 6 bases short and J 0 bases short, with 11 bases between. The CDR3 is 14 amino acids. Sequencing used immunoSEQ multiplex PCR; TCRdb keeps in-frame clones, though not all of them. The top ten hold roughly 11% of the sample, which has around 150,000 clones, roughly 82% seen once. Sequences were obtained from PBMCs or T cells enriched from blood (not recorded which). The V and J genes are TRBV7-9 and TRBJ2-5; D possibly corresponds to TRBD1 (5 bases). This sequence originates from a man aged 50 to 60 who had recovered from COVID-19. CDR3 bases: TGTGCCAGCAGTGACAGCCAGTACCAAGAGACCCAGTACTTC. This encodes CASSDSQYQETQYF.